What follows are 9 T cell receptor beta chains derived from one specimen sequenced in a study of cytomegalovirus exposure and HLA in healthy donors. 13 Jbeta primers and 60 Vbeta primers were used for the PCR. Profiled with immunoSEQ multiplex PCR; TCRdb holds only in-frame clones, not every one. The data contain some 150,000 clones, approximately 79% of them singletons. The specimen sequenced was PBMCs. These receptors were collected from a man aged 45 to 65 in good health and CMV-seropositive.

The table lists this clone with a count of one. CDR3 DNA sequence: TGTGCCAGCAGCGTACTAGCGGGATCCTACGAGCAGTACTTC. As protein: CASSVLAGSYEQYF. The chain links TRBV9 to TRBJ2-7, with 9 bases lining up with TRBD2. The germline V gene has CDR1 SGDLS and CDR2 YYNGEE. V was clipped by 1 base and J by 1 base; unmatched bases: 0. The CDR3 consists of 14 residues. Filled out from reference TRBV9 and TRBJ2-7, the complete variable domain reads DSGVTQTPKHLITATGQRVTLRCSPRSGDLSVYWYQQSLDQGLQFLIQYYNGEERAKGNILERFSAQQFPDLHSELNLSSLELGDSALYFCASSVLAGSYEQYFGPGTRLTVT.

In its sample, this clone was seen once. This chain links TRBV10-3 with TRBJ2-1; TRBD2 agrees at 13 bases. Losses at the gene ends were 6 bases for V and 8 bases for J; bases not matched to a gene: 7. CDR3 length: 15 residues. From germline, CDR1 is ENHRY and CDR2 SYGVKD. This CDR3 is CAISQWTSGSDEQFF. The CDR3 DNA sequence: TGTGCCATCAGCCAGTGGACTAGCGGGAGCGATGAGCAGTTCTTC.

The chain carries TRBV30 and TRBJ1-1; no reliable D call. The CDR3 length is 15 residues. Trimming stripped 2 bases from V and 1 base from J, with 14 bases between. Germline values: CDR1 GTSNPN, CDR2 SVGIG (reference sequence). The CDR3: CAWSTLLTENTEAFF. The CDR3 nucleotides read TGTGCCTGGAGTACCCTTCTAACAGAGAACACTGAAGCTTTCTTT.

This chain joins TRBV5-5 and TRBJ2-3; the match to TRBD2 covers 7 bases. The CDR3 is made up of 17 amino acids. Per germline, CDR1 SGHKS and CDR2 YYEKEE (reference sequence). J was trimmed by 2 bases and V by 1 base; bases with no gene match: 10. CDR3 coding DNA: TGTGCCAGCAGCTTGTCCCCTAGCGGATGGACCACAGATACGCAGTATTTT. Amino acid sequence: CASSLSPSGWTTDTQYF. Using reference TRBV5-5 and TRBJ2-3 for the parts outside the CDR3, the full variable domain is DAGVTQSPTHLIKTRGQQVTLRCSPISGHKSVSWYQQVLGQGPQFIFQYYEKEERGRGNFPDRFSARQFPNYSSELNVNALLLGDSALYLCASSLSPSGWTTDTQYFGPGTRLTVL.

V is TRBV6-7 and J is TRBJ2-5; TRBD2 matches at 11 bases. TRBV6-7 carries the ORF label, with uncertain function. V lost 4 bases to trimming and J lost 4 bases; unmatched junction nucleotides: 5. The CDR3 sequence is 15 residues long. The CDR3 sequence: CASSSPGLAVETQYF. The CDR3 region has the DNA TGTGCCAGCAGTTCCCCGGGACTAGCGGTAGAGACCCAGTACTTC.

The chain uses TRBV27 and TRBJ2-7; D is perhaps TRBD2 (5 bases). CDR3 length: 16 residues. The germline CDR1 and CDR2 sequences are MNHEY and SMNVEV (reference sequence). V lost 2 bases and J 1 base, leaving 15 bases between the germline ends. The CDR3 is CASSLGLGVRSYEQYF. In nucleotides, the CDR3 is TGTGCCAGCAGTTTAGGGCTCGGGGTCCGATCCTACGAGCAGTACTTC.

The rearrangement joins TRBV27 to TRBJ1-1; TRBD1 matches 7 bases. Germline V gene sequence: CDR1 MNHEY, CDR2 SMNVEV (reference sequence). V shed 5 bases, J shed 7 bases, and the junction held 10 bases outside the gene matches. This CDR3 comprises 14 residues. The CDR3 loop is CASSPDRVQGEAFF. CDR3 coding DNA: TGTGCCAGCAGTCCTGACAGGGTACAGGGTGAAGCTTTCTTT.

The CDR3: CASRPSGGNTGELFF. For the CDR3, the DNA is TGTGCCAGCAGGCCTTCAGGGGGCAACACCGGGGAGCTGTTTTTT. The chain is built from TRBV6-5 and TRBJ2-2, with 8 bases that match TRBD1. The V gene end was trimmed by 6 bases and the J gene end by 2 bases; junction bases not matched to a gene: 5. The germline gives CDR1 MNHEY, CDR2 SVGAGI. This CDR3 has 15 amino acids.

V and J are TRBV6-5 and TRBJ2-1, with 9 bases matching TRBD2. CDR1 and CDR2 (germline): MNHEY, SVGAGI. V lost 2 bases and J lost 9; bases outside the gene matches: 8. The CDR3 length is 15 residues. The CDR3 region has the DNA TGTGCCAGCAGTTACGAGGTAGCGGGAGTCTCTGAGCAGTTCTTC. Amino acids: CASSYEVAGVSEQFF.